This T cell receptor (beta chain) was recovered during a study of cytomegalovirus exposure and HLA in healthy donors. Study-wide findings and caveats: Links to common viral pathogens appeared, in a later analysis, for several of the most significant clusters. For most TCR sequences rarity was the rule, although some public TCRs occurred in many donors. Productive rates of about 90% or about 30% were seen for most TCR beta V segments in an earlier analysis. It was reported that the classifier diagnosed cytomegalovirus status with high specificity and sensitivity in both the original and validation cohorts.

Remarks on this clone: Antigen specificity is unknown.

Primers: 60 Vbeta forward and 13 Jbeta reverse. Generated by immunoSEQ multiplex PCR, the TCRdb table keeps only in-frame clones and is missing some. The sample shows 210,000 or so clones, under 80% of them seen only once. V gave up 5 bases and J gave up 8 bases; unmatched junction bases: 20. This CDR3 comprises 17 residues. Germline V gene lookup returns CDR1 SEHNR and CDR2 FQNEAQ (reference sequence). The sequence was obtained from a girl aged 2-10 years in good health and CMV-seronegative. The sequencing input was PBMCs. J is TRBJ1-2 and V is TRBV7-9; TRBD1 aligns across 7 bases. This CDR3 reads CASSTTASGGSFNGYTF. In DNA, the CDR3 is TGTGCCAGCAGCACGACTGCATCAGGGGGGAGCTTTAACGGCTACACCTTC.